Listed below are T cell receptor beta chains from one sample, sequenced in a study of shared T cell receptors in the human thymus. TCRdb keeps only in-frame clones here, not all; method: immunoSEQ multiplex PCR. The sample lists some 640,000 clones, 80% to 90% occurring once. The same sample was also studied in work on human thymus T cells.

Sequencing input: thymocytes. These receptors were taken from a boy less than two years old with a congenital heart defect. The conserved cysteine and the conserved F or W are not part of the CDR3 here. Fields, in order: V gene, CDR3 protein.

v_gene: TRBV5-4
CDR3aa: ASSPRGWNTEAF

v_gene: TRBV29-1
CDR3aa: SVEDGDKQGGNTEAF

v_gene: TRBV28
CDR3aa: ASSLSGKAF

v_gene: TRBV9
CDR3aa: ASNLAGNQETQY

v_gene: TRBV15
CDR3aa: ATSSGLRPGQPQH

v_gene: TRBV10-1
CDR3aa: ASSEADRGYTQY

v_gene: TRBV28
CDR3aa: ASSRRRVGGSYNEQF

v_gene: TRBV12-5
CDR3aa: ASGLVQGTYEQY

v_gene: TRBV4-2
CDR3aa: ASSQSALAGKETQY

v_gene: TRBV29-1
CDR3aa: SVEGTSGGVKETQY

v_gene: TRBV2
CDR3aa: ASRPAGGGPPYEQY

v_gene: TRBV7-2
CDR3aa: ASRPTETYEQY

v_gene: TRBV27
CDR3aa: ASRPREVRAYEQY